This T cell receptor beta chain is from a study of technical replicates of blood from several donors. CDR3 length: 13 residues. Germline trimming cut 5 bases from V and 7 bases from J; bases unmatched to any gene: 1. CDR1 and CDR2 from the germline V gene are LNHDA and SQIVND (reference sequence). Sequencing was performed with immunoSEQ multiplex PCR; in TCRdb, only in-frame clones are kept and a portion is missing. The sample carries more than 65,000 clones, approximately 92% recorded once. The V and J genes are TRBV19 and TRBJ1-5, with 11 bases matching TRBD1. This receptor was taken from a human donor in good health. The material sequenced was T cells isolated from PBMCs. The CDR3 DNA sequence: TGTGCCAGTAGTGGGGACAGGGGGCAGCCCCAGCATTTT. Translating it yields CASSGDRGQPQHF.